The entry below gives a single TCR beta chain sequence along with its context. Within the sample, other DNA sequences also encode this same CDR3. Between the trimmed V and J ends, which lost 2 bases and 5 bases, there was a span of 6 bases. The CDR3 runs to 12 residues. This record belongs to a study of control samples from healthy donors and cancer patients. Here immunoSEQ multiplex PCR was the method, and the copy in TCRdb shows in-frame clones only, minus some. The table records approximately 150,000 clones, about 90% of them present only once. Material: blood. This chain joins TRBV12-3 or TRBV12-4 and TRBJ2-5; D call uncertain. This TCR came from a man aged 18 to 29 in good health. The CDR3 region is CASSLPGETQYF. The CDR3 region has the DNA TGTGCCAGCAGTTTACCCGGGGAGACCCAGTACTTC.